Below, 20 T cell receptor beta chains from the same sample are listed, as sequenced in a study of shared clonotypes between healthy human individuals. Sequencing used immunoSEQ multiplex PCR; TCRdb keeps in-frame clones, though not all of them. The repertoire holds about 2 million clones, with 85% to 95% as singletons. Sample: naive CD4+ T cells sorted from blood. Subset described: CD45RA+ positively selected. The receptors originated from a man younger than 35 in good health.

This chain joins TRBV15 and TRBJ1-3, with unresolved D. The CDR3 totals 16 residues. Germline-derived CDR1 and CDR2 are LNHNV and YYDKDF (reference sequence). Between the trimmed V and J ends, which lost 0 bases and 0 bases, there was a span of 9 bases. Written as DNA, the CDR3 is TGTGCCACCAGCAGAGATAGGGCCCGCTCTGGAAACACCATATATTTT. This translates into CATSRDRARSGNTIYF.

This chain connects TRBV27 to TRBJ1-5; D gene unclear. CDR3 length equals 13 residues. Germline CDR1 reads MNHEY; CDR2 reads SMNVEV (reference sequence). V was pared by 4 bases and J by 4 bases, with 8 bases between. The CDR3 bases are TGTGCCAGCAGTTCCCGGCGAAATCAGCCCCAGCATTTT. Translation: CASSSRRNQPQHF.

Comment on this clone: Other DNA sequences within the sample encode an identical CDR3. The chain joins TRBV10-3 to TRBJ1-1; unclear D gene. V was shortened by 2 bases and J by 1 base, with 5 bases between the two germline ends. The V gene's germline CDR1 is ENHRY and CDR2 SYGVKD. The CDR3 loop spans 13 amino acids. CDR3 residues: CAISETTNTEAFF. Written as DNA, the CDR3 is TGTGCCATCAGTGAGACGACGAACACTGAAGCTTTCTTT.

V gene TRBV11-3 combines with J gene TRBJ2-2; D remains ambiguous. Between the trimmed V and J ends, which lost 4 bases and 2 bases, there was a span of 11 bases. CDR3 length: 15 residues. Germline V gene data show CDR1 as SGHNT and CDR2 as YENEEA. CDR3: CASSSLRGNTGELFF. The CDR3 DNA is TGTGCCAGCAGCTCCCTCAGAGGAAACACCGGGGAGCTGTTTTTT.

Notes on this clone: At the DNA level, this CDR3 is encoded by other sequences in the same sample as well. The rearrangement joins TRBV18 to TRBJ2-7, with TRBD1 matching over 11 bases. From germline, CDR1 is KGHSH and CDR2 LQKENI. CDR3 length: 14 residues. Losses at the gene ends were 6 bases for V and 3 bases for J; bases not matched to a gene: 4. For the CDR3, the DNA is TGTGCCAGCTCGCCAGGGACAGGGGGCTACGAGCAGTACTTC. This sequence encodes CASSPGTGGYEQYF. The variable domain in full, completed from reference TRBV18 and TRBJ2-7, reads NAGVMQNPRHLVRRRGQEARLRCSPMKGHSHVYWYRQLPEEGLKFMVYLQKENIIDESGMPKERFSAEFPKEGPSILRIQQVVRGDSAAYFCASSPGTGGYEQYFGPGTRLTVT.

The V gene is TRBV6-1, the J gene TRBJ1-5; D may be TRBD1 (6 bases). Trimming pared 1 base from V and 4 bases from J, leaving 14 bases between. The CDR3 consists of 16 residues. The germline CDR1 and CDR2 sequences are MNHNS and SASEGT. The CDR3 region is CASSEVGGPGNQPQHF. The CDR3 DNA follows: TGTGCCAGCAGTGAAGTGGGGGGGCCTGGTAATCAGCCCCAGCATTTT.

This chain connects TRBV19 to TRBJ1-6; TRBD1 agrees at 10 bases. CDR1 and CDR2 from the germline V gene are LNHDA and SQIVND (reference sequence). V gave up 2 bases and J gave up 10 bases; unmatched junction bases: 2. CDR3 length: 14 amino acids. The CDR3 protein is CASSIMGQGSPLHF. CDR3 bases: TGTGCCAGTAGTATAATGGGACAGGGGTCACCCCTCCACTTT.

This clone occurred a few times. This sequence joins TRBV4-2 and TRBJ1-1; TRBD1 is a possible D gene (6 bases). Germline-derived CDR1 and CDR2 are LGHNA and YNFKEQ. The V gene lost 0 bases and the J gene lost 1 base, with 12 bases spanning the gap. This CDR3 has 16 amino acids. Here the CDR3 reads CASSQDQGKGNTEAFF. The CDR3 bases are TGTGCCAGCAGCCAAGATCAGGGGAAGGGGAACACTGAAGCTTTCTTT.

This clone has a single count. The genes are TRBV9 and TRBJ2-5; D might be TRBD1 (5 bases). This CDR3 comprises 16 residues. Trimming pared 0 bases from V and 4 bases from J, leaving 16 bases between. The germline V gene has CDR1 SGDLS and CDR2 YYNGEE. The CDR3 is CASSVESGNGRETQYF. CDR3 in DNA: TGTGCCAGCAGCGTAGAATCAGGGAACGGCCGAGAGACCCAGTACTTC.

V usage is TRBV11-3 and J usage is TRBJ2-1; no clear D. Trimming shortened V by 5 bases and J by 12 bases, and 14 bases separated the two germline ends. The germline V gene encodes CDR1 SGHNT and CDR2 YENEEA. There are 12 residues in the CDR3. The CDR3 bases are TGTGCCAGCAGCCGTGGATTCGGAACGCAGTTCTTC. Translation: CASSRGFGTQFF.

This clone was seen once. The genes are TRBV28 and TRBJ2-7; D is ambiguous. This CDR3 spans 13 amino acids. Germline V gives CDR1 MDHEN, CDR2 SYDVKM. The V gene lost 3 bases and the J gene lost 6 bases, with 12 bases spanning the gap. CDR3 protein: CASSFPPSGEQYF. The CDR3 region has the DNA TGTGCCAGCAGTTTCCCCCCGTCTGGCGAGCAGTACTTC.

With regard to this clone: Other DNA sequences in this specimen translate into the identical CDR3. The rearrangement uses TRBV6-5 and TRBJ1-1, with D perhaps matching TRBD1 (6 bases). Trimming left V 0 bases short and J 0 bases short, with 8 bases between. The germline CDR1 and CDR2 sequences are MNHEY and SVGAGI. The CDR3 loop spans 15 amino acids. CDR3 DNA sequence: TGTGCCAGCAGTTACTCGGGGACACTGAACACTGAAGCTTTCTTT. It is translated as CASSYSGTLNTEAFF.

J is TRBJ1-6 and V is TRBV11-2; D is uncertain. This CDR3 is 15 amino acids long. The ends were cut back, 5 bases at V and 8 bases at J, with 16 bases in the middle. Germline CDR1 SGHAT, CDR2 FQNNGV. The CDR3 spells CASSTHISADSPLHF. CDR3 DNA sequence: TGTGCCAGCAGCACCCATATTAGCGCGGATTCACCCCTCCACTTT.

V is TRBV28 and J is TRBJ1-4, with D perhaps matching TRBD1 (6 bases). Germline CDR1 reads MDHEN; CDR2 reads SYDVKM. The CDR3 contains 14 residues. Trimming shortened V by 6 bases and J by 9 bases, and 17 bases separated the two germline ends. The CDR3 nucleotides read TGTGCCAGCAGCCCCCAGGCCAGGGGAAAAAAACTGTTTTTT. It is translated as CASSPQARGKKLFF.

Regarding this clone: Other DNA sequences in the same sample also yield this CDR3. The V gene is TRBV7-2, the J gene TRBJ1-3; D not resolved. From germline, CDR1 is SGHTA and CDR2 FQGNSA. V lost 1 base, J lost 0 bases, and 7 bases lay in between. The CDR3 runs 15 residues. The DNA for the CDR3 is TGTGCCAGCAGCTTAGGCCCCAGCTCTGGAAACACCATATATTTT. Protein sequence: CASSLGPSSGNTIYF.

This sequence joins TRBV2 and TRBJ2-2; the match to TRBD1 covers 7 bases. After removal of 5 bases from V and 6 bases from J, the junction contained 3 bases not matched to a gene. This CDR3 is 13 amino acids long. CDR1 is SNHLY and CDR2 is FYNNEI in the germline V gene. CDR3 sequence (DNA): TGTGCCAGCAGTCGGACAGGAGCCGGGGAGCTGTTTTTT. It yields the protein CASSRTGAGELFF.

This clone was seen only once. The rearrangement joins TRBV4-1 to TRBJ2-6; D perhaps matches TRBD1 (6 bases). The germline CDR1 and CDR2 sequences are MGHRA and YSYEKL. V was clipped by 4 bases and J by 0 bases, with 19 bases between them. The CDR3 contains 19 residues. The CDR3 protein is CASSPNPGQLSSGANVLTF. CDR3 nucleotides: TGCGCCAGCAGCCCCAATCCGGGACAACTCAGCTCTGGGGCCAACGTCCTGACTTTC.

The chain has TRBV27 and TRBJ2-1; possibly TRBD2 for D (6 bases). The length of the CDR3 is 15 residues. The V gene's germline CDR1 is MNHEY and CDR2 SMNVEV (reference sequence). V was pared by 6 bases and J by 4 bases, with 16 bases between. The CDR3 DNA is TGTGCCAGCAGAAACCTCGGGACTCTTTACAATGAGCAGTTCTTC. Amino acids: CASRNLGTLYNEQFF.

The chain has TRBV6-5 and TRBJ2-6; 8 nucleotides agree with TRBD1. Unmatched junction bases numbered 5, after V lost 6 bases and J lost 4 bases. Germline loops: CDR1 MNHEY, CDR2 SVGAGI. The CDR3 consists of 15 residues. The DNA for the CDR3 is TGTGCCAGCAGGACAGGGGCGATAGGGGCCAACGTCCTGACTTTC. It specifies CASRTGAIGANVLTF.

CDR3 sequence: CASSKGQGANTQYF. In nucleotides, the CDR3 is TGTGCCAGCAGCAAGGGACAGGGGGCTAATACGCAGTATTTT. The chain combines TRBV9 with TRBJ2-3; 12 bases map to TRBD1. This CDR3 region has 14 residues. The junction had 4 bases not matched to a gene; V was cut back by 4 bases and J by 7 bases. CDR1 and CDR2 from the germline V gene are SGDLS and YYNGEE. Variable domain in full (rest from reference TRBV9 and TRBJ2-3): DSGVTQTPKHLITATGQRVTLRCSPRSGDLSVYWYQQSLDQGLQFLIQYYNGEERAKGNILERFSAQQFPDLHSELNLSSLELGDSALYFCASSKGQGANTQYFGPGTRLTVL.